A selection of T cell receptor beta chains follows, all from one sample in a study of T cell responses to AZD1222 COVID-19 vaccine. Clones were read by immunoSEQ multiplex PCR, and TCRdb kept only the in-frame ones, dropping some. The profile covers 55,000 to 65,000 clones, with approximately 85% appearing a single time and about 14% taken by the ten largest. The sample in question was peripheral blood, obtained on day 0 of AZD1222 vaccination. Receptors were obtained from an adult in good health. The CDR3 runs from the conserved cysteine through the conserved F or W. D genes are given only for firm matches. Not all rows give a size; the values are once, few, many and, for expanded clones, a class.

clone_size	v_call	j_call	d_call	cdr3_aa	cdr3_nt
-	TRBV4-1	TRBJ2-1	TRBD2	CASSSGLAGLNEQFF	TGCGCCAGCAGCTCGGGACTAGCGGGCCTTAATGAGCAGTTCTTC
-	TRBV2	TRBJ1-6	TRBD1	CASKDRVNNSPLHF	TGTGCCAGCAAAGACAGGGTTAATAATTCACCCCTCCACTTT
-	TRBV28	TRBJ2-1	TRBD2	CASSLGPGTSGGASYNEQFF	TGTGCCAGCAGTTTAGGTCCCGGGACTAGCGGGGGGGCGTCCTACAATGAGCAGTTCTTC
-	TRBV12-3/TRBV12-4	TRBJ2-2	-	CASSRDTGELFF	TGTGCCAGCAGCCGAGACACCGGGGAGCTGTTTTTT
-	TRBV12-3/TRBV12-4	TRBJ2-5	-	CASSLWDQETQYF	TGTGCCAGCAGTTTGTGGGACCAAGAGACCCAGTACTTC
-	TRBV28	TRBJ2-3	TRBD2	CASSRPQAGGSDTQYF	TGTGCCAGCAGCCGCCCGCAAGCGGGGGGTTCAGATACGCAGTATTTT
-	TRBV7-8	TRBJ2-2	TRBD1	CASSYRDREGLFF	TGTGCCAGCAGCTACCGGGACAGGGAAGGGCTGTTTTTT
-	TRBV7-8	TRBJ2-7	-	CASSPFPGYEQYF	TGTGCCAGCAGCCCTTTCCCTGGCTACGAGCAGTACTTC
-	TRBV28	TRBJ2-1	TRBD2	CASSRNSGDVNEQFF	TGTGCCAGCAGCCGCAATAGCGGGGATGTGAATGAGCAGTTCTTC
-	TRBV5-1	TRBJ1-5	-	CASSQQGYSNQPQHF	TGCGCCAGCAGCCAACAGGGTTATAGCAATCAGCCCCAGCATTTT
-	TRBV7-9	TRBJ1-1	-	CASRAGVNTEAFF	TGTGCCAGCCGCGCGGGGGTAAACACTGAAGCTTTCTTT
once	TRBV4-2	TRBJ1-3	-	CASSPWRASGNTIYF	TGTGCCAGCAGCCCGTGGCGGGCGTCTGGAAACACCATATATTTT
-	TRBV28	TRBJ1-6	TRBD1	CASSSTTGGVTPLHF	TGTGCCAGCAGTTCCACGACAGGGGGAGTTACTCCCCTCCACTTT
-	TRBV6-5	TRBJ1-3	-	CASKSQSSGNTIYF	TGTGCGAGCAAGTCACAGTCCTCTGGAAACACCATATATTTT
-	TRBV9	TRBJ1-3	-	CASSVEPGSGNTIYF	TGTGCCAGCAGCGTAGAACCAGGCTCTGGAAACACCATATATTTT
-	TRBV5-4	TRBJ2-7	TRBD1	CASSLAGQVYEQYF	TGTGCCAGCAGCTTGGCGGGACAGGTTTACGAGCAGTACTTC
-	TRBV7-8	TRBJ2-1	TRBD1	CASSLAGGDWRVF	TGTGCCAGCAGCTTAGCAGGGGGCGATTGGAGAGTCTTC
-	TRBV28	TRBJ2-5	-	CASTSGLRAGTQYF	TGTGCCAGCACATCGGGGTTAAGGGCAGGGACCCAGTACTTC
-	TRBV29-1	TRBJ2-7	-	CSVVGGTYEQYF	TGCAGCGTTGTCGGGGGAACCTACGAGCAGTACTTC
-	TRBV24-1	TRBJ1-3	-	CATPGSYSGNTIYF	TGTGCCACCCCTGGGTCCTACTCTGGAAACACCATATATTTT
once	TRBV9	TRBJ2-7	-	CASSVAPGKTYEQYF	TGTGCCAGCAGCGTAGCCCCAGGGAAAACCTACGAGCAGTACTTC
few	TRBV28	TRBJ2-7	-	CASRAGTTIYEQYF	TGTGCCAGCAGGGCCGGGACGACCATCTACGAGCAGTACTTC
-	TRBV7-6	TRBJ1-6	TRBD1	CASSLDRGLNSPLHF	TGTGCCAGCAGCTTGGACAGGGGGCTTAATTCACCCCTCCACTTT
few	TRBV28	TRBJ1-5	-	CAGMRMGYNQPQHF	TGTGCAGGGATGCGTATGGGATACAATCAGCCCCAGCATTTT
-	TRBV6-1	TRBJ1-2	-	CASSEPSHLGGAYRGYTF	TGTGCCAGCAGTGAACCCTCCCACCTAGGGGGGGCGTATAGGGGCTACACCTTC
once	TRBV11-2	TRBJ1-5	-	CASSSDTNQPQHF	TGTGCCAGCAGCTCGGACACTAATCAGCCCCAGCATTTT
-	TRBV6-4	TRBJ2-3	TRBD1	CASSSGQGATDTQYF	TGTGCCAGCAGTTCCGGACAGGGGGCCACAGATACGCAGTATTTT
-	TRBV28	TRBJ2-5	TRBD2	CATTGLAGGQRSSETQYF	TGTGCCACTACGGGACTAGCGGGGGGCCAACGGAGCTCAGAGACCCAGTACTTC
once	TRBV11-2	TRBJ2-2	TRBD2	CASSLTGGRTGELFF	TGTGCCAGCAGCTTAACGGGGGGGCGCACCGGGGAGCTGTTTTTT
-	TRBV4-2	TRBJ2-1	TRBD2	CASSQADSGPPYNEQFF	TGTGCCAGCAGCCAAGCGGATAGCGGGCCCCCCTACAATGAGCAGTTCTTC
few	TRBV29-1	TRBJ2-3	TRBD2	CSSGGLAGGTDTQYF	TGCAGCTCCGGGGGTCTAGCGGGGGGCACAGATACGCAGTATTTT
-	TRBV3-1/TRBV3-2	TRBJ2-7	-	CASSKKMRDHEQYF	TGTGCCAGCAGCAAAAAGATGAGGGACCACGAGCAGTACTTC
once	TRBV5-1	TRBJ2-7	TRBD2	CASTVAGSYEQYF	TGCGCCAGCACAGTAGCGGGATCCTACGAGCAGTACTTC
few	TRBV5-4	TRBJ2-5	TRBD2	CASSSGLAGGIEETQYF	TGTGCCAGCAGCTCCGGACTAGCGGGGGGGATTGAAGAGACCCAGTACTTC
-	TRBV6-5	TRBJ2-7	-	CASSWGVYEQYF	TGTGCCAGCAGTTGGGGTGTTTACGAGCAGTACTTC
-	TRBV9	TRBJ1-5	TRBD1	CASSVEQGQGIGIRQPQHF	TGTGCCAGCAGCGTAGAACAGGGACAGGGAATTGGAATAAGGCAGCCCCAGCATTTT
once	TRBV27	TRBJ2-7	-	CASSSTPHYEQYF	TGTGCCAGCAGTTCCACCCCCCACTACGAGCAGTACTTC
-	TRBV6-6	TRBJ1-5	-	CASSYSRLTDQPQHF	TGTGCCAGCAGTTACTCCCGGCTAACCGATCAGCCCCAGCATTTT
once	TRBV3-1/TRBV3-2	TRBJ2-5	-	CASSQNSRHGQETQYF	TGTGCCAGCAGCCAAAACTCCCGACACGGGCAAGAGACCCAGTACTTC